This entry is about one T cell receptor (beta chain). Its antigen specificity is not known. No clone much larger than this one lies a single base away; base qualities are absent. Enrolling through a virtual design, the prospective study's participants ranged in age from roughly 18 to 89 years and lived across 20 to 30 United States geographic areas. To assign participants to cohorts, the prospective study relied on clinical history that participants themselves reported in a screening survey and a study questionnaire. Each participant in the prospective study had whole blood, serum and a nasopharyngeal or oropharyngeal swab collected by mobile phlebotomists. Over an approximately 2-month period, participants in the prospective study had the option of providing additional blood draws and questionnaires. Before DNA extraction, prospective study blood samples were shipped either frozen or at room temperature.

The sample originates from a study of blood T cell repertoires in COVID-19 (dated by TCRdb to 2019 to 2021). In terms of the full investigation: Samples covering the acute and convalescent phases of COVID-19 were provided by collaborators in the United States, Italy and Spain. The prospective study material was composed of cDNA or gDNA derived from T cells, B-cell-depleted T cells, or PBMCs. Subjects who had been exposed to COVID-19, were actively infected with it, or had recovered from it provided the deeply sampled blood TCRbeta repertoires that made up the dataset. A freely available public database, intended as a resource for researchers studying the immune response to SARS-CoV-2, is where the repertoires were released. The samples were drawn from the first 160 participants of the ongoing ImmuneRACE study and from over 950 subjects provided by 6 global collaborators. Nearly every sample came with metadata listing a de-identified subject ID, COVID-19 status, age in years and sex. Where available, HLA class I and class II types were taken from metadata supplied by the sample provider and were not determined by assay-based typing. Results and caveats for the whole study, not just this receptor: Clinical and demographic metadata were provided uncurated, with the amount varying by source and participant.

The immunoSEQ Assay, a bias-controlled multiplex PCR, was used to amplify TCRbeta CDR3 regions from genomic DNA. Regarding the original processing steps: Nucleated cell counts per sample were estimated from amplification of reference gene primers within the assay. To quantify the absolute abundance of each unique TCRbeta CDR3 rearrangement, sequence reads were collapsed and filtered. For each sample, productive Simpson clonality was calculated by taking the square root of Simpson's diversity index across productive rearrangements. Imported from immuneACCESS, the table was reduced by TCRdb to in-frame sequences with V and J called. These copies leave out some clones; in studies compared against another copy, an unresolved V gene accounts for under half, and the cause of the remainder is not known. The V and J calls and the clone size are those of that table, but D and trimming were determined from the DNA. This sample comprises 150,000 or so clones, roughly 80% of them detected only once. The ten largest clonotypes hold about 5.3% of the sample.

Sequenced material: PBMCs or T cells enriched from blood (not recorded which). The clonotype originates from a woman aged 40-49 years with acute COVID-19.

The bases read TGCGCCAGCAGTCCACCCGGGACAGGGAACACAGATACGCAGTATTTT. It codes for CASSPPGTGNTDTQYF. The chain couples TRBV5-1 to TRBJ2-3; 9 central nucleotides agree with TRBD1. As encoded in the germline V gene, CDR1 is SGHRS while CDR2 is YFSETQ. The CDR3 runs 16 amino acids, cysteine and phenylalanine included. The entry retains the CDR3 DNA only, 48 bases that are in frame from base 1. Ends trimmed: V by 5 bases, J by 2 bases; bases unmatched to a gene: 9.